This T cell receptor beta chain was recorded in a study of blood T cell repertoires in COVID-19. Assay used: immunoSEQ multiplex PCR; TCRdb lists only in-frame clones, some missing. The sample lists tens of thousands of clones, 91% occurring once. The specimen sequenced was peripheral blood. The sequence was obtained from a man between 70 and 80 years old with active COVID-19.

The CDR3 loop reads CASSLTGNTEAFF. CDR3 nucleotide sequence: TGTGCCAGCAGCTTGACGGGAAACACTGAAGCTTTCTTT. The V call is TRBV5-4, the J call TRBJ1-1; D is ambiguous. Looked up from germline, CDR1 is SGHNT and CDR2 is YYREEE (reference sequence). The ends were cut back, 1 base at V and 2 bases at J, with 6 bases in the middle. The CDR3 is 13 residues long.